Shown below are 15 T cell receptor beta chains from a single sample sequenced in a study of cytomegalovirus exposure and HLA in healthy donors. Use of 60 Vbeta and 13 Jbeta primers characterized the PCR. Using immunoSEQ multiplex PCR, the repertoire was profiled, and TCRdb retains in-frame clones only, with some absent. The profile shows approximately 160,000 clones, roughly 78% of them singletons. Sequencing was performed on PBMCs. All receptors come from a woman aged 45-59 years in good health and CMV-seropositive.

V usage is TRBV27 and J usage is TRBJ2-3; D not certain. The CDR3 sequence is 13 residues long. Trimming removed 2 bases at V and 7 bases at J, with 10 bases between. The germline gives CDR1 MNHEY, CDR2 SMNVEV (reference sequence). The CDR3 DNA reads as TGTGCCAGCAGTTTAATTCAGCGAAATACGCAGTATTTT. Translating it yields CASSLIQRNTQYF.

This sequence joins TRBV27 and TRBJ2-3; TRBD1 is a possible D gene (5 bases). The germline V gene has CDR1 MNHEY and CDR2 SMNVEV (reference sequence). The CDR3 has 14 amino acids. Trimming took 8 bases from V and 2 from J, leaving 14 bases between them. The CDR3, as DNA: TGTGCCAGCTCCCCGTGGGGCTCCACAGATACGCAGTATTTT. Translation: CASSPWGSTDTQYF.

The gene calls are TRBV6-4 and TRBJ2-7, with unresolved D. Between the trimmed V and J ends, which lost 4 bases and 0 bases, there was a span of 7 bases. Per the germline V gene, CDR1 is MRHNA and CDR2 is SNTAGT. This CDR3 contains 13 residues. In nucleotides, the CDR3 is TGTGCCAGCAGTGTATTCCCCTCCTACGAGCAGTACTTC. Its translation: CASSVFPSYEQYF.

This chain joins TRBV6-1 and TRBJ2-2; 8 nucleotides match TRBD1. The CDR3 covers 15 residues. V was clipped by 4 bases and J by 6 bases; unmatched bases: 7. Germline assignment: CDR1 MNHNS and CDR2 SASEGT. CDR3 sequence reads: CASSARTGSPGELFF. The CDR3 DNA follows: TGTGCCAGCAGTGCCCGGACAGGGAGCCCCGGGGAGCTGTTTTTT.

Written as DNA, the CDR3 is TGTGCCAGCAGAGGACAGGACTACGAGCAGTACTTC. As protein: CASRGQDYEQYF. The chain combines TRBV2 with TRBJ2-7, with 7 bases aligning to TRBD1. The germline V gene has CDR1 SNHLY and CDR2 FYNNEI. The CDR3 is 12 residues long. The J segment lost 3 bases and the V segment lost 6 bases, leaving 2 bases of the junction unmatched.

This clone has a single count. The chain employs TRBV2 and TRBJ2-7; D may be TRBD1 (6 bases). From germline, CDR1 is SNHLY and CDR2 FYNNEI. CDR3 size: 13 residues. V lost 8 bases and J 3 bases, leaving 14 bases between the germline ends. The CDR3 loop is CASGRDTNYEQYF. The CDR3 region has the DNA TGTGCCAGCGGCCGGGACACCAACTACGAGCAGTACTTC.

The chain's CDR3 is CASSLEGGAFPIYF. CDR3 sequence (DNA): TGCGCCAGCAGCTTGGAAGGGGGGGCGTTCCCAATATATTTT. The J gene is TRBJ1-3, the V gene TRBV5-1; D might be TRBD1 (6 bases). Trimming shortened V by 0 bases and J by 13 bases, and 17 bases separated the two germline ends. The CDR3 is made up of 14 amino acids. The germline gives CDR1 SGHRS, CDR2 YFSETQ.

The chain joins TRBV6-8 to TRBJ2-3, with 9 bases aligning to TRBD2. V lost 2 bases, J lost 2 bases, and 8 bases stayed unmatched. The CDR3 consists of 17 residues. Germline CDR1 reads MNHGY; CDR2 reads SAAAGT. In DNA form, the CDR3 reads TGTGCCAGCAGTTACACTCTAGCGGGGTCTCACACAGATACGCAGTATTTT. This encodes CASSYTLAGSHTDTQYF.

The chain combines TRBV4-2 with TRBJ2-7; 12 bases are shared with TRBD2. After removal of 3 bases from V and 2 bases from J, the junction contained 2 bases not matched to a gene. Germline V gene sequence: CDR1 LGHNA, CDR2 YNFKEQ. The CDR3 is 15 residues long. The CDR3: CASSHGLAGPYEQYF. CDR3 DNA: TGTGCCAGCAGCCACGGACTAGCGGGACCCTACGAGCAGTACTTC.

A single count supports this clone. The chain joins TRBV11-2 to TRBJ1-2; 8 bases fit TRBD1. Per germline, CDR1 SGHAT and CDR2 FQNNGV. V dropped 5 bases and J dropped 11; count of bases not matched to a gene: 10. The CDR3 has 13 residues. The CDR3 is CASSQPGGPPYTF. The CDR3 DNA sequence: TGTGCCAGCAGCCAGCCAGGGGGCCCCCCTTACACCTTC.

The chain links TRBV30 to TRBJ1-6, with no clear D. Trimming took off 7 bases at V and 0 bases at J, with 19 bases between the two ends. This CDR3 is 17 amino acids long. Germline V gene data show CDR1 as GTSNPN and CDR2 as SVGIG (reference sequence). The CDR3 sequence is CAFLGGPRSSYNSPLHF. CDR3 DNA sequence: TGTGCCTTCTTAGGAGGACCGAGGAGCTCCTATAATTCACCCCTCCACTTT.

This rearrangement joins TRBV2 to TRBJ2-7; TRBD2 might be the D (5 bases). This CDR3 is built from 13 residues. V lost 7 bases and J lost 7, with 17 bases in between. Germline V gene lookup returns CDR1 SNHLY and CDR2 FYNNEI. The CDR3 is CASTRGGMEEQYF. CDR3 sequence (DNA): TGTGCCAGCACCCGAGGAGGCATGGAAGAGCAGTACTTC.

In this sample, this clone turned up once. The CDR3: CASSQDIIDTQYF. The DNA of the CDR3 is TGTGCCAGCAGCCAAGACATCATAGATACGCAGTATTTT. This chain connects TRBV4-2 to TRBJ2-3; D unclear. V lost 0 bases to trimming and J lost 5 bases, with 6 bases between them. The V gene's germline CDR1 is LGHNA and CDR2 YNFKEQ. The CDR3 has 13 amino acids.

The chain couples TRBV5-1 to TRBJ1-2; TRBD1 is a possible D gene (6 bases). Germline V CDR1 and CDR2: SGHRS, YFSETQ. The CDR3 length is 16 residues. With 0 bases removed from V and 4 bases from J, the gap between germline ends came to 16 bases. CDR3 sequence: CASSLEGGAPTYGYTF. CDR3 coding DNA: TGCGCCAGCAGCTTGGAAGGGGGGGCCCCGACCTATGGCTACACCTTC. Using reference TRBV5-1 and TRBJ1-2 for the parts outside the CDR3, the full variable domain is KAGVTQTPRYLIKTRGQQVTLSCSPISGHRSVSWYQQTPGQGLQFLFEYFSETQRNKGNFPGRFSGRQFSNSRSEMNVSTLELGDSALYLCASSLEGGAPTYGYTFGSGTRLTVV.

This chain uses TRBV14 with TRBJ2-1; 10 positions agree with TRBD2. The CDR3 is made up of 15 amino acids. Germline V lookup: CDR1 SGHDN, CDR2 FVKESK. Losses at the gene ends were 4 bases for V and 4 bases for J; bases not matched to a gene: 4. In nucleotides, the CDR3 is TGTGCCAGCAGCCGCCTAGCGGGGGAGTACAATGAGCAGTTCTTC. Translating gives CASSRLAGEYNEQFF.